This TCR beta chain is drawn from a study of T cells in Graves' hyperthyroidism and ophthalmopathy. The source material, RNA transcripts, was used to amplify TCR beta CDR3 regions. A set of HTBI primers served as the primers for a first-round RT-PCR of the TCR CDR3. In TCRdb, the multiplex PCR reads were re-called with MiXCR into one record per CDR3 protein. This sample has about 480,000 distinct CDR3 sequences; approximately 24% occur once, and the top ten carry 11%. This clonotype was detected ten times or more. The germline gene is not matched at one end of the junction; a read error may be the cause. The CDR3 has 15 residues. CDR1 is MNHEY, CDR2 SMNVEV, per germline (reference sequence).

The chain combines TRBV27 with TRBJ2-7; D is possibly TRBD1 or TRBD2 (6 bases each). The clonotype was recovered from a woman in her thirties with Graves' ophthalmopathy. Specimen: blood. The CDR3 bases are TGTGCCGGCAGTGGACACAGGGAGGCCGCCTACGAGCAGTACTTC. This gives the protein CAGSGHREAAYEQYF.